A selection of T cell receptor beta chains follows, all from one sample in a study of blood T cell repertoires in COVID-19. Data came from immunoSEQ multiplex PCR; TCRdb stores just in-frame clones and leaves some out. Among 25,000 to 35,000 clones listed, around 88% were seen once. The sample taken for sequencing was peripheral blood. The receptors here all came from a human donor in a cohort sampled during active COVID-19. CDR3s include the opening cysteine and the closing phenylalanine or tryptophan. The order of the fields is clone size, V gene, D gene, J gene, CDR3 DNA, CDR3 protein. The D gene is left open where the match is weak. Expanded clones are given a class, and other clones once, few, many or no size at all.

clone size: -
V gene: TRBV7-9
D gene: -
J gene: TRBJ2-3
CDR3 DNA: TGTGCCAGCGGCACAGCTAGCACAGATACGCAGTATTTT
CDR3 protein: CASGTASTDTQYF

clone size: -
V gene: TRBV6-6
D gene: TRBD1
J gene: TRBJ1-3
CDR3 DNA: TGTGCCAGCCAGGGGGACTCTGGAAACACCATATATTTT
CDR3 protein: CASQGDSGNTIYF

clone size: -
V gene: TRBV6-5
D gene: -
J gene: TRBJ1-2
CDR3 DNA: TGTGCCAGCAGCGTCTTCGGGGGGACCTATGGCTACACCTTC
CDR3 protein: CASSVFGGTYGYTF

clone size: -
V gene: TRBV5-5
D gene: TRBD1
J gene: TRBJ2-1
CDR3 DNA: TGTGCCAGCAGCTTCTGGACAGGGTACAATGAGCAGTTCTTC
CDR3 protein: CASSFWTGYNEQFF

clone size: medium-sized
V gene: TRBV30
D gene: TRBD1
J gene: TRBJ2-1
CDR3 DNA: TGTGCCTGGAGTGCGGGACAGGGACGTAAGGGCGGGGGCTACAATGAGCAGTTCTTC
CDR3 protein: CAWSAGQGRKGGGYNEQFF

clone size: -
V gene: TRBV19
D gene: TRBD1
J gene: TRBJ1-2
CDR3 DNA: TGTGCCAGTAGTATAGTTGGACAGGGAAACTATGGCTACACCTTC
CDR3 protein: CASSIVGQGNYGYTF

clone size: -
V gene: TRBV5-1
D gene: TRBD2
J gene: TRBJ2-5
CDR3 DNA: TGCGCCAGCAGCTTGGTTGTAGCGGGGTGGGAGACCCAGTACTTC
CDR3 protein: CASSLVVAGWETQYF

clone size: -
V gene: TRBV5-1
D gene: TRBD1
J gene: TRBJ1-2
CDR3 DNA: TGCGCCAGCAGCTTGGGGGACAGGGATGGCTACACCTTC
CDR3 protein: CASSLGDRDGYTF

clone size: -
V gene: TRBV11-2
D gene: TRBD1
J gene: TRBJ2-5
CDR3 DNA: TGTGCCAGCAGCTTAGAGGGGACAGGCCCGGGGGAGACCCAGTACTTC
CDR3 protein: CASSLEGTGPGETQYF

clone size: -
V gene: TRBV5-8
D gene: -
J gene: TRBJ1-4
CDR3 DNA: TGTGCCAGCAGCCCAGGGTTTGGGGTAACTAATGAAAAACTGTTTTTT
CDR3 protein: CASSPGFGVTNEKLFF

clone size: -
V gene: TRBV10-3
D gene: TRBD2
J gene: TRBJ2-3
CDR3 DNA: TGTGCCATCAGCCAAGGACTAGCGGGGGCCACAGATACGCAGTATTTT
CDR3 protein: CAISQGLAGATDTQYF

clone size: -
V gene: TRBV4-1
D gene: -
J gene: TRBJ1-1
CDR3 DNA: TGCGCCAGCAGCCAAACGGCTAGGGGCGGGGCTGAAGCTTTCTTT
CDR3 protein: CASSQTARGGAEAFF

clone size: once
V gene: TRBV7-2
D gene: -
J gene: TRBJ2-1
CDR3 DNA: TGTGCCAGCAGCTTAGGCAGGGGCTCCTACAATGAGCAGTTCTTC
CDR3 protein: CASSLGRGSYNEQFF

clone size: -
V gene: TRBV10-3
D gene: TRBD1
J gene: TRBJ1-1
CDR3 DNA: TGTGCCATCAGCCCTTCCACGACAGGGGACCACACTGAAGCTTTCTTT
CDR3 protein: CAISPSTTGDHTEAFF

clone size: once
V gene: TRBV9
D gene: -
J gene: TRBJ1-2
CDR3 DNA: TGTGCCAGCAGCGTAGCTACCGAGGGTGGCTACACCTTC
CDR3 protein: CASSVATEGGYTF

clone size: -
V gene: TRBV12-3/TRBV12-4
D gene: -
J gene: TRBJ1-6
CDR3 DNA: TGTGCCAGCAGTTTAGGGGGGCTGCCCCTCCACTTT
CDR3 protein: CASSLGGLPLHF

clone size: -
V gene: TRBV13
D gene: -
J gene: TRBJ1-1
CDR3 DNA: TGTGCCAGCAGCCCGACATTAAGGACTGAAGCTTTCTTT
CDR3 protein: CASSPTLRTEAFF

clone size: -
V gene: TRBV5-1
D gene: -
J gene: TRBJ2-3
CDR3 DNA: TGCGCCAGCAGTCAGGATAGAAATACGCAGTATTTT
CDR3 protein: CASSQDRNTQYF

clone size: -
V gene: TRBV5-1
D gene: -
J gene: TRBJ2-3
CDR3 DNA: TGCGCCAGCAGCCCCTTGGGACTTCCCGACACCCAGTATTTT
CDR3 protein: CASSPLGLPDTQYF

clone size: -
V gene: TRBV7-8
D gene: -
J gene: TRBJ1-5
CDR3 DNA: TGTGCCAGCAGCCCCCAACTTTATCAGCCCCAGCATTTT
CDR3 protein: CASSPQLYQPQHF

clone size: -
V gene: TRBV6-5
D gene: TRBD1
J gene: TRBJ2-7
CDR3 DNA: TGTGCCAGCTCCGGGACAGGGGGCTACGAGCAGTACTTC
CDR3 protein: CASSGTGGYEQYF

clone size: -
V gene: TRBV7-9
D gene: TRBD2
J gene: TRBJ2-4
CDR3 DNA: TGTGCCAGCAGCTTAGCGTCACTAGGGAGGGACATTCAGTACTTC
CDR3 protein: CASSLASLGRDIQYF

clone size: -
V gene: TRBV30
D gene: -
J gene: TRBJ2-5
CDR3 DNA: TGTGCCTGGAGTGTACCACAAGGGGGGGCAAGGGGTAAAGAGACCCAGTACTTC
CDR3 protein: CAWSVPQGGARGKETQYF

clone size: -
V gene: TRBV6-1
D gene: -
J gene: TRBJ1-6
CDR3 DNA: TGTGCCAGCAGTGAAGGACTGTCATCACCCCTCCACTTT
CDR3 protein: CASSEGLSSPLHF

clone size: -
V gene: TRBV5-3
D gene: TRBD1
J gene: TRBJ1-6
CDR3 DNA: TGTGCCAGAAGGACTCAGGGGGAGCGTAATTCACCCCTCCACTTT
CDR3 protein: CARRTQGERNSPLHF

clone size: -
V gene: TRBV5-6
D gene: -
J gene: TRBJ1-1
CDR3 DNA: TGTGCCAGCAGCCGCGTTCCATCGGGGAACACTGAAGCTTTCTTT
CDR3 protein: CASSRVPSGNTEAFF

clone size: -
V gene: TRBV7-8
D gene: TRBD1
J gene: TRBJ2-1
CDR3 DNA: TGTGCCAGCAGCAAGGGGACAGGGTACAATGAGCAGTTCTTC
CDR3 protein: CASSKGTGYNEQFF

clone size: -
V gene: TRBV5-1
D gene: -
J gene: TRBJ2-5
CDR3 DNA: TGCGCCAGCAGCTTACAGGGAGGGGAGACCCAGTACTTC
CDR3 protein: CASSLQGGETQYF

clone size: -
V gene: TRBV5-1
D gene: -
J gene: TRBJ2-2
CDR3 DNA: TGCGCCAGCACCCTACTAGGGAGCACCGGGGAGCTGTTTTTT
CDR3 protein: CASTLLGSTGELFF

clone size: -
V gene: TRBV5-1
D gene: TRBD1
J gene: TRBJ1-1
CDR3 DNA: TGCGCCAGCAGGCCCCACACCAGGGGGGACACTGAAGCTTTCTTT
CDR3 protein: CASRPHTRGDTEAFF

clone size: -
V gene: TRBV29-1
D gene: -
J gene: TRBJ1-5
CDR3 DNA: TGCAGCGTCGGGATAAAGGATCAGCCCCAGCATTTT
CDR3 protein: CSVGIKDQPQHF

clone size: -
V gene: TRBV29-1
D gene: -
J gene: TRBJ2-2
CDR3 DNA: TGCAGCGTTGAGGAGCTCGTGAACACCGGGGAGCTGTTTTTT
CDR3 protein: CSVEELVNTGELFF

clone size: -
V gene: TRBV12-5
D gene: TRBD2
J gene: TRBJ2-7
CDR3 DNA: TGTGCTAGTGGTTTGTCGGGACTAGGTCCCTACGAGCAGTACTTC
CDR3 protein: CASGLSGLGPYEQYF

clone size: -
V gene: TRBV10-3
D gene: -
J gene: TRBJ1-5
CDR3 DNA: TGTGCCGCGGGGGGTAGGAGCAATCAGCCCCAGCATTTT
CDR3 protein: CAAGGRSNQPQHF

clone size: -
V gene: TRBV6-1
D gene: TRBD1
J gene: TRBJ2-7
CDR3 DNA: TGTGCCAGCAGTGACTATCCCATGGGACAGGGCTCGGCGCAGTACTTC
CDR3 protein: CASSDYPMGQGSAQYF

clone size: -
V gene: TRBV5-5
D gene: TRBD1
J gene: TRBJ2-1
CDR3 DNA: TGTGCCAGCAGCTTAGGAGGGGACAGGGGGCCTAACAATGAGCAGTTCTTC
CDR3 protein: CASSLGGDRGPNNEQFF

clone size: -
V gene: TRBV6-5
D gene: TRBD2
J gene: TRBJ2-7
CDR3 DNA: TGTGCCAGCTTTTTCCTAGCGGGGGGCCGGGCGGAGCAGTACTTC
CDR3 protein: CASFFLAGGRAEQYF

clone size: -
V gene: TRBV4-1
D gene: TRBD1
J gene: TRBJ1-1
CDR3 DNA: TGCGCCAGCAGCCAAGATCAGACAGGGGGGAATGAAGCTTTCTTT
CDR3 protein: CASSQDQTGGNEAFF

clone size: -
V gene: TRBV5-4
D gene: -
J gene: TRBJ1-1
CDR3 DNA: TGTGCCAGCAGCTTGCTGGACAGCCAAGCTTTCTTT
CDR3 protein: CASSLLDSQAFF

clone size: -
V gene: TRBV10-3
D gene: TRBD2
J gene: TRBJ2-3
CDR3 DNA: TGTGCCATCAGTGAGAAAACGGGACAAGGGACTAGCCAAACAGATACGCAGTATTTT
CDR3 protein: CAISEKTGQGTSQTDTQYF

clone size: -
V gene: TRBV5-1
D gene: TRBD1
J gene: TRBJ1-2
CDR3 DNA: TGCGCCAGCAGCTTTCCGGGACAGGATAGTGGCTACACCTTC
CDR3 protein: CASSFPGQDSGYTF

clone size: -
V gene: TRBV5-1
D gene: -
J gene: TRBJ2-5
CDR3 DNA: TGCGCCAGCAGCTTAGGGGGAGAAGAGACCCAGTACTTC
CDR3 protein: CASSLGGEETQYF

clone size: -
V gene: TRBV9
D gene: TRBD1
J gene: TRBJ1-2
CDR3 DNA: TGTGCCAGCAGCGCCCCCGACAGGGAACGGGGTGGCTACACCTTC
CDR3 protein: CASSAPDRERGGYTF

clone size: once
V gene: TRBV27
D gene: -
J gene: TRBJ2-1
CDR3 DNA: TGTGCCAGCAGTCCCCTAGAGATCCGGATTTACAATGAGCAGTTCTTC
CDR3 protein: CASSPLEIRIYNEQFF

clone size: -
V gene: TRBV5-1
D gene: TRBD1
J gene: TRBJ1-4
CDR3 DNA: TGCGCCAGCAGCCGCCCGGGACAGGGTGAAAAACTGTTTTTT
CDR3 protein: CASSRPGQGEKLFF

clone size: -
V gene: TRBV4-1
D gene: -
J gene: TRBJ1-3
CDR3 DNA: TGCGCCAGCAGCCAAGAAGGGAGTGGGGGCAGGGAAGGAAACACCATATATTTT
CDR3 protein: CASSQEGSGGREGNTIYF

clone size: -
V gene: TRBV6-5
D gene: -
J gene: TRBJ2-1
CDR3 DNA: TGTGCCAGCAAGATGGGAGGGGGTGAGCCCTTGGCGTTCTTC
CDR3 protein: CASKMGGGEPLAFF

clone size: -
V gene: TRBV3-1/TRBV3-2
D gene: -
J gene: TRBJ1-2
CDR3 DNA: TGTGCCAGCAGTGACTTCTATGGCTACACCTTC
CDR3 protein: CASSDFYGYTF